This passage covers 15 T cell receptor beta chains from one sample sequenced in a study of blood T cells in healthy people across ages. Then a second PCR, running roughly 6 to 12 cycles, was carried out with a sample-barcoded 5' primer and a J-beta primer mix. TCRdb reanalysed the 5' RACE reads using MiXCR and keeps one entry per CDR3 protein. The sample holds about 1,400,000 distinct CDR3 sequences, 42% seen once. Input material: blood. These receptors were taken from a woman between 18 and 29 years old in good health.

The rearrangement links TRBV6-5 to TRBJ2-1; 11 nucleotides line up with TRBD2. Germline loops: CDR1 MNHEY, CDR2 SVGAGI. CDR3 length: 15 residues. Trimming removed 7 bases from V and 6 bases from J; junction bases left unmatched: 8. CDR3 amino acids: CASKPVAGGFNEQFF. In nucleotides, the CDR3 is TGTGCCAGCAAACCAGTAGCGGGAGGGTTCAATGAGCAGTTCTTC.

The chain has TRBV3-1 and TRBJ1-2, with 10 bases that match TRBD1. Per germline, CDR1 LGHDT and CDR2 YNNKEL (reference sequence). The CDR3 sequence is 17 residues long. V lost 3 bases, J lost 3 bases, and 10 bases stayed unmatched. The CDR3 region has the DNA TGTGCCAGCAGCCACCTGGGGACAGGGGATCGGTACTATGGCTACACCTTC. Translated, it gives CASSHLGTGDRYYGYTF.

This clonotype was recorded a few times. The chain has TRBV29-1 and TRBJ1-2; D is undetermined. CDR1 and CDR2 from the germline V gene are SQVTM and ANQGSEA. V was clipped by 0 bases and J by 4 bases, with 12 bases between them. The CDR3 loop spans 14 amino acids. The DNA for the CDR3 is TGCAGCGTTGAAGATCAGCCAGGAATCTATGGCTACACCTTC. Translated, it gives CSVEDQPGIYGYTF.

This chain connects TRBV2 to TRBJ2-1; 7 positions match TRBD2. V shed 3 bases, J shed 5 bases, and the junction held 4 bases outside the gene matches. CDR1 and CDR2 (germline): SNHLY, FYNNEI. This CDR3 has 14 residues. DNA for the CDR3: TGTGCCAGCAGTGAGCCTAGCGGACACAATGAGCAGTTCTTC. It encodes CASSEPSGHNEQFF.

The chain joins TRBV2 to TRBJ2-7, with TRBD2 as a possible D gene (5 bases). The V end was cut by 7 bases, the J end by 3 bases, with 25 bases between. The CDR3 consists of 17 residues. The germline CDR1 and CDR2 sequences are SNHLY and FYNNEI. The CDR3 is CASTHPVAREMIYEQYF. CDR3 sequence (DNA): TGTGCCAGCACACATCCGGTGGCGAGGGAAATGATCTACGAGCAGTACTTC.

CDR3 sequence: CSASRLVSWDTQYF. The DNA of the CDR3 is TGCAGTGCTTCCAGACTAGTGTCGTGGGATACGCAGTATTTT. V gene TRBV20-1 combines with J gene TRBJ2-3; D perhaps matches TRBD2 (6 bases). CDR3 size: 14 residues. V lost 5 bases, J lost 6 bases, and 18 bases lay in between. Germline lookup yields CDR1 DFQATT and CDR2 SNEGSKA (reference sequence).

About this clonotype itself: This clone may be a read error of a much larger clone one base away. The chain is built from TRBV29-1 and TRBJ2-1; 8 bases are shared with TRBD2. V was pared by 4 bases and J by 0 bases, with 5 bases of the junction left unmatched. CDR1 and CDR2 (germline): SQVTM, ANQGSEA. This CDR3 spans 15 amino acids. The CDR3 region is CSVAPGGYSYNEQFF. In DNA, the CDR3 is TGCAGCGTTGCCCCGGGAGGGTACTCCTACAATGAGCAGTTCTTC.

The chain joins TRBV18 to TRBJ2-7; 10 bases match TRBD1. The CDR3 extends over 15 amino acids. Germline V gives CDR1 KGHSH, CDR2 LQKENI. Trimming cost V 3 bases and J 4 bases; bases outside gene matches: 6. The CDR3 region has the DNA TGTGCCAGCTCACCGCAAGGGACAGGGGTTTACGAGCAGTACTTC. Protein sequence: CASSPQGTGVYEQYF.

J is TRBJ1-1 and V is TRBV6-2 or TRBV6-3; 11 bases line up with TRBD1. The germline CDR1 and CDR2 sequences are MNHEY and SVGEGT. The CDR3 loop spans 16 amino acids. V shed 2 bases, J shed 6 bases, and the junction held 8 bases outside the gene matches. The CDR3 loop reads CASSYPRTGGVSEAFF. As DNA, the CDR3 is TGTGCCAGCAGTTACCCGCGGACAGGGGGCGTCTCTGAAGCTTTCTTT.

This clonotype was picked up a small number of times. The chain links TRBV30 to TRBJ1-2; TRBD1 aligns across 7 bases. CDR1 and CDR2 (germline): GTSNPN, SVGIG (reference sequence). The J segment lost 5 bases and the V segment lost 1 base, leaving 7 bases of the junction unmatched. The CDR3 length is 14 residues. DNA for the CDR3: TGTGCCTGGAGTGAGGGGGCACAGACTTATGGCTACACCTTC. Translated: CAWSEGAQTYGYTF.

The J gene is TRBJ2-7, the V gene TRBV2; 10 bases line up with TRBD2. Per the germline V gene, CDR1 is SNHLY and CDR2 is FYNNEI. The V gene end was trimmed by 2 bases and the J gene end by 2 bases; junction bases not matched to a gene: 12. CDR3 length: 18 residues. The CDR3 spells CASSELGLAGDLPYEQYF. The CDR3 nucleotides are TGTGCCAGCAGTGAATTGGGGCTAGCGGGAGATCTCCCCTACGAGCAGTACTTC. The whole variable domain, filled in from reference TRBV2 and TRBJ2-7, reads EPEVTQTPSHQVTQMGQEVILRCVPISNHLYFYWYRQILGQKVEFLVSFYNNEISEKSEIFDDQFSVERPDGSNFTLKIRSTKLEDSAMYFCASSELGLAGDLPYEQYFGPGTRLTVT.

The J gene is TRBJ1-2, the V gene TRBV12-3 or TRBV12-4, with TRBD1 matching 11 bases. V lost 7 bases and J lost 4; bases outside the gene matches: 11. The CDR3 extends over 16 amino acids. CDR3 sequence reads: CASTLGQGEHVYGYTF. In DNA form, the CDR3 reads TGTGCCAGCACCCTGGGACAGGGGGAACATGTCTATGGCTACACCTTC.

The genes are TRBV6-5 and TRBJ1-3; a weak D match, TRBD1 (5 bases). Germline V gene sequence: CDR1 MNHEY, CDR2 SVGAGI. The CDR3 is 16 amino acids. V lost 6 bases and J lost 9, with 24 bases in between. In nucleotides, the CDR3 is TGTGCCAGCAGCCCCCGACAGCTACCAAAAACGGCCACCATATATTTT. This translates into CASSPRQLPKTATIYF.

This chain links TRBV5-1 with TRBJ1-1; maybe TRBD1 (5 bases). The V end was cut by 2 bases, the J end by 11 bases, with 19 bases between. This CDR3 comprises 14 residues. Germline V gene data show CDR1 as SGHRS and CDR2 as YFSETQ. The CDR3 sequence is CASSFGGSSFVAFF. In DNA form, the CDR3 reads TGCGCCAGCAGCTTCGGGGGTTCATCCTTTGTCGCTTTCTTT. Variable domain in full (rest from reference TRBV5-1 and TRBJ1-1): KAGVTQTPRYLIKTRGQQVTLSCSPISGHRSVSWYQQTPGQGLQFLFEYFSETQRNKGNFPGRFSGRQFSNSRSEMNVSTLELGDSALYLCASSFGGSSFVAFFGQGTRLTVV.

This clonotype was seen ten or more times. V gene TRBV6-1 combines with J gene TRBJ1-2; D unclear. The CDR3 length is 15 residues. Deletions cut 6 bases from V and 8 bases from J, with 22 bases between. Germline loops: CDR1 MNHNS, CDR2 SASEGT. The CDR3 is CASSDQPGTSGGYTF. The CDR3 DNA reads TGTGCCAGCAGCGACCAGCCGGGAACTTCTGGAGGCTACACCTTC.